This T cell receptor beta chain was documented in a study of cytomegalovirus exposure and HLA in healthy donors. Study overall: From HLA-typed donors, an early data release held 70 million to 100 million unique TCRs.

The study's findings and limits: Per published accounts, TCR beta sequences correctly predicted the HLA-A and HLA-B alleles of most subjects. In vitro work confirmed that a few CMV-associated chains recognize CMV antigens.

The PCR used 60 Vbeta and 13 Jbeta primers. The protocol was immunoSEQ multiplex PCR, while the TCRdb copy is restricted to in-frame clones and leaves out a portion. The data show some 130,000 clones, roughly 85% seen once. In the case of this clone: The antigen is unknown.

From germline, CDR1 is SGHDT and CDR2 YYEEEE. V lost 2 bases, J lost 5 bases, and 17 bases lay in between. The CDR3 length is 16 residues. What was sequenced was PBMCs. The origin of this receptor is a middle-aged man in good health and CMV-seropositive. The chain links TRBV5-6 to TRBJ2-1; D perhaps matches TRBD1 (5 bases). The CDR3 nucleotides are TGTGCCAGCAGCTTCAGGGATGGGGCAAGAAACAATGAGCAGTTCTTC. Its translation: CASSFRDGARNNEQFF.